The clone carrying this T cell receptor beta chain was counted between two and nine times. Its antigen is undetermined. These data are taken from a study of long-term antiretroviral therapy in people with HIV. Investigators performed immunoSEQ version v3.0 at survey level. Produced via immunoSEQ multiplex PCR; TCRdb's table is partial and in-frame only. This table has approximately 13,000 clones, roughly three quarters appearing once. Study-level results: Blood draws took place between the mid-2000s and the late 2010s and possibly involved older ART regimens. HIV repertoires covered narrower CDR3 length ranges than controls did.

V lost 5 bases and J lost 2; bases outside the gene matches: 5. This CDR3 region has 15 residues. CDR1 LGHNA and CDR2 YNFKEQ come from the germline V gene. This TCR was sampled from a woman in her forties with HIV. The rearrangement links TRBV4-2 to TRBJ2-7; 11 positions agree with TRBD1. The sample here was unsorted PBMCs, taken 0.5 years before starting antiretroviral therapy. The CDR3 sequence is CASSGWGQGAYEQYF. The CDR3 DNA follows: TGTGCCAGCAGCGGATGGGGACAGGGGGCCTACGAGCAGTACTTC.